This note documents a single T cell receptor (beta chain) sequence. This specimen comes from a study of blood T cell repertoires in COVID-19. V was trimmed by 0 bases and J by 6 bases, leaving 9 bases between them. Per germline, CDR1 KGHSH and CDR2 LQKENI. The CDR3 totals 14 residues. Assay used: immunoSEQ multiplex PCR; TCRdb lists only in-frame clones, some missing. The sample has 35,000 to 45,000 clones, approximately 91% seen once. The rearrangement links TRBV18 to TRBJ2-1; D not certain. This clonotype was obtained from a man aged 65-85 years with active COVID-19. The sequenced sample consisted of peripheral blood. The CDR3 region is CASSPPTTVNEQFF. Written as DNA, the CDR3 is TGTGCCAGCTCACCACCGACGACTGTCAATGAGCAGTTCTTC.